One and the same sample provided the 18 T cell receptor beta chains below, sequenced in a study of control samples from healthy donors and cancer patients. Assay used: immunoSEQ multiplex PCR; TCRdb lists only in-frame clones, some missing. The sample lists 100,000 to 110,000 clones, 87% occurring once. The material sequenced was blood. These receptors all stem from a woman in her forties or fifties in good health.

This rearrangement joins TRBV10-3 to TRBJ1-2; D not resolved. Looked up from germline, CDR1 is ENHRY and CDR2 is SYGVKD. This CDR3 has 9 residues. Trimming stripped 6 bases from V and 5 bases from J, with 1 base between. This CDR3 is CAIRYGYTF. In DNA, the CDR3 is TGTGCCATCAGGTATGGCTACACCTTC.

V and J are TRBV28 and TRBJ2-3; weak D call: TRBD1 (6 bases). CDR3 length: 15 residues. Germline loops: CDR1 MDHEN, CDR2 SYDVKM. V lost 4 bases and J 5 bases, leaving 16 bases between the germline ends. The CDR3 DNA is TGTGCCAGCAGTTCGTCGCAGGGGCGGAGAGATACGCAGTATTTT. Protein sequence: CASSSSQGRRDTQYF. Variable domain in full (rest from reference TRBV28 and TRBJ2-3): DVKVTQSSRYLVKRTGEKVFLECVQDMDHENMFWYRQDPGLGLRLIYFSYDVKMKEKGDIPEGYSVSREKKERFSLILESASTNQTSMYLCASSSSQGRRDTQYFGPGTRLTVL.

This sequence joins TRBV11-2 and TRBJ1-2; 7 nucleotides line up with TRBD1. This CDR3 comprises 15 residues. Germline CDR1 reads SGHAT; CDR2 reads FQNNGV. V lost 0 bases and J lost 7; bases outside the gene matches: 8. CDR3 sequence: CASSLDPQGRFGYTF. The CDR3 DNA reads as TGTGCCAGCAGCTTAGATCCACAGGGGCGGTTTGGCTACACCTTC.

The genes are TRBV6-5 and TRBJ1-6, with a weak D call TRBD1 (6 bases). The CDR3 consists of 14 residues. Trimming took 9 bases from V and 8 from J, leaving 17 bases between them. Germline CDR1 is MNHEY and CDR2 is SVGAGI. CDR3 residues: CARTRGRVDSPLHF. The CDR3 coding sequence is TGTGCCAGAACAAGGGGGAGGGTGGATTCACCCCTCCACTTT.

The V gene is TRBV19, the J gene TRBJ2-1, with 8 bases that match TRBD1. Trimming cost V 8 bases and J 2 bases; bases outside gene matches: 8. The CDR3 is 15 residues long. The germline V gene encodes CDR1 LNHDA and CDR2 SQIVND (reference sequence). In DNA form, the CDR3 reads TGTGCCAGTTCCGGGGACAGGCGGACCTACAATGAGCAGTTCTTC. Translation: CASSGDRRTYNEQFF.

CDR3 DNA sequence: TGTGCCAGCAGTCGTTTAGTCGGCACAGATACGCAGTATTTT. Its translation is CASSRLVGTDTQYF. The chain combines TRBV9 with TRBJ2-3; D unclear. The V end was cut by 5 bases, the J end by 1 base, with 11 bases between. Germline V gene lookup returns CDR1 SGDLS and CDR2 YYNGEE. This CDR3 has 14 residues. The variable domain in full, completed from reference TRBV9 and TRBJ2-3, reads DSGVTQTPKHLITATGQRVTLRCSPRSGDLSVYWYQQSLDQGLQFLIQYYNGEERAKGNILERFSAQQFPDLHSELNLSSLELGDSALYFCASSRLVGTDTQYFGPGTRLTVL.

The DNA of the CDR3 is TGTGCCAGTAGTATACGGGACATTAGGAATCAGCCCCAGCATTTT. Protein product: CASSIRDIRNQPQHF. This chain uses TRBV19 with TRBJ1-5; TRBD1 might be the D (6 bases). Trimming removed 2 bases at V and 4 bases at J, with 12 bases between. CDR1 LNHDA and CDR2 SQIVND come from the germline V gene (reference sequence). The CDR3 runs 15 residues. The complete variable domain, with remaining parts taken from reference TRBV19 and TRBJ1-5, reads DGGITQSPKYLFRKEGQNVTLSCEQNLNHDAMYWYRQDPGQGLRLIYYSQIVNDFQKGDIAEGYSVSREKKESFPLTVTSAQKNPTAFYLCASSIRDIRNQPQHFGDGTRLSIL.

In its sample, this clone was seen once. The chain employs TRBV2 and TRBJ2-2, with D unresolved. The ends were cut back, 4 bases at V and 5 bases at J, with 11 bases in the middle. Germline assignment: CDR1 SNHLY and CDR2 FYNNEI. This CDR3 has 14 residues. CDR3 coding DNA: TGTGCCAGCAGTGTATCAGCGTGGACCGGGGAGCTGTTTTTT. Its protein is CASSVSAWTGELFF.

This clone was observed once. V usage is TRBV4-2 and J usage is TRBJ2-3; possibly TRBD2 for D (5 bases). The CDR3 runs to 14 residues. The germline V and J ends were trimmed by 1 base and 5 bases, with 10 bases remaining between them. Per germline, CDR1 LGHNA and CDR2 YNFKEQ. In nucleotides, the CDR3 is TGTGCCAGCAGCCAAGGTAGTGCGGGAGATACGCAGTATTTT. Protein sequence: CASSQGSAGDTQYF.

The CDR3 is CASSQQTQISLYNEQFF. The CDR3 coding sequence is TGCGCCAGCAGCCAACAAACCCAGATTTCCCTCTACAATGAGCAGTTCTTC. V gene TRBV4-3 combines with J gene TRBJ2-1; D gene uncertain. The V end was cut by 2 bases, the J end by 3 bases, with 17 bases between. Per the germline V gene, CDR1 is LGHNA and CDR2 is YSLEER. The CDR3 runs 17 residues.

Turning to this clone: The junction differs from germline at one of its ends, possibly a read error. The chain joins TRBV7-9 to TRBJ1-5; D unclear. Germline loops: CDR1 SEHNR, CDR2 FQNEAQ (reference sequence). The CDR3 is 15 residues long. CDR3 loop: CASSLEVETLSPQHF. The CDR3 DNA follows: TGTGCCAGCAGTTTAGAGGTAGAAACCTTATCGCCCCAGCATTTT. Variable domain in full (rest from reference TRBV7-9 and TRBJ1-5): DTGVSQNPRHKITKRGQNVTFRCDPISEHNRLYWYRQTLGQGPEFLTYFQNEAQLEKSRLLSDRFSAERPKGSFSTLEIQRTEQGDSAMYLCASSLEVETLSPQHFGDGTRLSIL.

This clone was found once. The V call is TRBV29-1, the J call TRBJ1-2; TRBD1 matches 7 bases. The CDR3 spans 13 residues. Germline V gives CDR1 SQVTM, CDR2 ANQGSEA. Germline trimming cut 6 bases from V and 2 bases from J; bases unmatched to any gene: 6. CDR3 nucleotide sequence: TGCAGCGTCCACAGGGGAGCCAACTATGGCTACACCTTC. Translated: CSVHRGANYGYTF.

Only a few counts were recorded for this clone. The chain is built from TRBV7-2 and TRBJ1-5; D gene ambiguous. V was pared by 3 bases and J by 1 base, with 4 bases between. The CDR3 sequence is 13 residues long. Germline CDR1 and CDR2: SGHTA and FQGNSA. CDR3 sequence reads: CASSFWSNQPQHF. The CDR3 DNA reads TGTGCCAGCAGCTTTTGGAGCAATCAGCCCCAGCATTTT.

V usage is TRBV3-1 (or the pseudogene TRBV3-2) and J usage is TRBJ1-1; unclear D gene. Trimming cost V 0 bases and J 7 bases, with 9 bases left between them. Germline values: CDR1 LGHDT, CDR2 YNNKEL (reference sequence). CDR3 length: 13 amino acids. CDR3 nucleotides: TGTGCCAGCAGCCAAGATTACGGCATTGAAGCTTTCTTT. Translating it yields CASSQDYGIEAFF.

The DNA for the CDR3 is TGTGCCAGTAGTAGGGACTCTAACTATGGCTACACCTTC. Protein product: CASSRDSNYGYTF. The V gene is TRBV19, the J gene TRBJ1-2; D might be TRBD1 (5 bases). Germline lookup yields CDR1 LNHDA and CDR2 SQIVND (reference sequence). The V and J ends lost 4 bases and 0 bases respectively, with 6 bases between them. The CDR3 totals 13 residues.

The V and J genes are TRBV6-6 and TRBJ2-2, with 7 positions matching TRBD1. Germline trimming cut 5 bases from V and 6 bases from J; bases unmatched to any gene: 9. CDR1 is MNHNY, CDR2 SVGAGI, per germline (reference sequence). The CDR3 loop spans 15 amino acids. Written as DNA, the CDR3 is TGTGCCAGCAGTCTCGAGGGGGCCAACGCCGGGGAGCTGTTTTTT. It codes for CASSLEGANAGELFF.

The chain uses TRBV12-5 and TRBJ2-3; 9 positions agree with TRBD2. V dropped 5 bases and J dropped 1; count of bases not matched to a gene: 4. The CDR3 is made up of 15 amino acids. CDR1 and CDR2 (germline): LGHNT, FRNRAP. In DNA, the CDR3 is TGTGCTAGTGGTCTCCGACTAGCGGGCACAGATACGCAGTATTTT. It codes for CASGLRLAGTDTQYF.

The chain joins TRBV15 to TRBJ1-1; no reliable D call. The CDR3 is 19 residues long. Germline V gives CDR1 LNHNV, CDR2 YYDKDF (reference sequence). Trimming cost V 0 bases and J 6 bases, with 26 bases left between them. CDR3 coding DNA: TGTGCCACCAGCAGAGATATTGCCCTTGGACGAGACGCGAGCGCTGAAGCTTTCTTT. Translating it yields CATSRDIALGRDASAEAFF.